This is a list of T cell receptor beta chains from one sample in a study of blood T cell repertoires in COVID-19. Data came from immunoSEQ multiplex PCR; TCRdb stores just in-frame clones and leaves some out. The data show 100,000 to 140,000 clones, 75% to 95% seen once. The sample taken for sequencing was peripheral blood. The receptors shown here come from a woman aged 25 to 39 with acute or convalescent COVID-19. The CDR3 runs from the conserved cysteine through the conserved F or W. The D gene is left open where the match is weak. Size is omitted from some rows. Given values are once, few, many or a class for expanded clones.

v_gene	j_gene	abundance	d_gene	CDR3aa	CDR3nt
TRBV28	TRBJ1-1	.	TRBD1	CASRDRGNTEAFF	TGTGCCAGCAGGGACAGGGGGAACACTGAAGCTTTCTTT
TRBV10-3	TRBJ2-7	once	TRBD1	CAISQGALSSYEQYF	TGTGCCATCAGTCAGGGGGCCTTGAGCTCCTACGAGCAGTACTTC
TRBV10-3	TRBJ2-5	once	TRBD2	CATGLAGLNQETQYF	TGTGCCACGGGACTAGCGGGGCTAAATCAAGAGACCCAGTACTTC
TRBV4-3	TRBJ1-4	.	TRBD1	CASSQDSGGNEKLFF	TGCGCCAGCAGCCAAGATTCAGGGGGGAATGAAAAACTGTTTTTT
TRBV3-1/TRBV3-2	TRBJ1-5	.	.	CASSQRQGSQPQHF	TGTGCCAGCAGCCAGCGGCAGGGGTCTCAGCCCCAGCATTTT
TRBV24-1	TRBJ1-5	.	TRBD1	CATSDAPGTAPWRQPQHF	TGTGCCACCAGTGATGCTCCCGGGACAGCTCCTTGGAGGCAGCCCCAGCATTTT
TRBV30	TRBJ1-5	.	.	CAWSLQGGGPQHF	TGTGCCTGGAGTTTACAGGGAGGGGGGCCCCAGCATTTT
TRBV30	TRBJ1-1	.	TRBD1	CAWALTGAMNTEAFF	TGTGCCTGGGCCCTGACAGGGGCCATGAACACTGAAGCTTTCTTT
TRBV28	TRBJ1-2	.	.	CASSLWRARILNYGYTF	TGTGCCAGCAGTTTATGGCGGGCCAGAATCCTTAACTATGGCTACACCTTC
TRBV7-2	TRBJ2-3	.	.	CASSSQFAGAGDTQYF	TGTGCCAGCAGCTCGCAGTTTGCGGGGGCGGGAGATACGCAGTATTTT
TRBV5-4	TRBJ2-5	.	.	CASKAAIGETQYF	TGTGCCAGCAAGGCAGCCATCGGGGAGACCCAGTACTTC
TRBV2	TRBJ2-1	once	TRBD2	CASSEVTSGGPSYNEQFF	TGTGCCAGCAGTGAAGTCACTAGCGGGGGGCCCTCCTACAATGAGCAGTTCTTC
TRBV9	TRBJ1-5	.	.	CASSVGGRPNQPQHF	TGTGCCAGCAGCGTAGGCGGGAGGCCCAATCAGCCCCAGCATTTT
TRBV7-2	TRBJ1-5	.	.	CASSLEDRQPQHF	TGTGCCAGCAGCTTAGAGGACAGACAGCCCCAGCATTTT
TRBV30	TRBJ1-3	.	.	CAWSGNSGNTIYF	TGTGCCTGGAGCGGTAACTCTGGAAACACCATATATTTT
TRBV14	TRBJ2-7	.	.	CASSNPRDTTYEQYF	TGTGCCAGCAGCAATCCGAGGGACACCACCTACGAGCAGTACTTC
TRBV6-2/TRBV6-3	TRBJ1-3	.	TRBD1	CASSSGTVNSGNTIYF	TGTGCCAGCAGCTCCGGGACAGTTAACTCTGGAAACACCATATATTTT
TRBV28	TRBJ1-5	.	.	CASSLWQDNQPQHF	TGTGCCAGCAGTTTATGGCAGGACAATCAGCCCCAGCATTTT
TRBV9	TRBJ1-2	.	.	CASSVLAPGYGYTF	TGTGCCAGCAGCGTACTGGCCCCGGGCTATGGCTACACCTTC
TRBV28	TRBJ1-2	.	.	CASVVGGDRHGYTF	TGTGCCAGCGTAGTTGGGGGCGATCGGCATGGCTACACCTTC
TRBV9	TRBJ2-1	once	TRBD1	CASSVGRDRAYNEQFF	TGTGCCAGCAGCGTAGGCCGGGACAGGGCTTACAATGAGCAGTTCTTC
TRBV19	TRBJ2-2	.	.	CASTTTEVDTGELFF	TGTGCCAGTACCACGACGGAGGTCGACACCGGGGAGCTGTTTTTT
TRBV18	TRBJ2-5	.	.	CASSPPEGVQETQYF	TGTGCCAGCTCACCACCGGAGGGAGTTCAAGAGACCCAGTACTTC
TRBV11-2	TRBJ1-5	once	.	CASSLGGAVNQPQHF	TGTGCCAGCAGCTTAGGTGGGGCAGTCAATCAGCCCCAGCATTTT
TRBV6-5	TRBJ2-1	.	TRBD1	CASSSTGFNEQFF	TGTGCCAGCAGCTCGACAGGGTTCAATGAGCAGTTCTTC
TRBV5-3	TRBJ1-5	.	TRBD1	CARSPRTGGLGKPQHF	TGTGCCAGAAGCCCCAGGACAGGGGGCCTTGGTAAGCCCCAGCATTTT
TRBV18	TRBJ2-2	.	.	CASSPPAGELFF	TGTGCCAGCTCACCACCCGCCGGGGAGCTGTTTTTT
TRBV19	TRBJ2-5	.	.	CASRRQGYETQYF	TGTGCCAGTCGGCGGCAGGGATATGAGACCCAGTACTTC
TRBV29-1	TRBJ2-1	.	.	CSVWESYNEQFF	TGCAGCGTGTGGGAGTCCTACAATGAGCAGTTCTTC
TRBV6-4	TRBJ1-1	.	.	CASSAAAGNTEAFF	TGTGCCAGCAGTGCCGCCGCAGGAAACACTGAAGCTTTCTTT
TRBV28	TRBJ1-3	.	TRBD1	CASSAPGTGRVTIYF	TGTGCCAGCAGTGCCCCCGGGACAGGGAGGGTCACCATATATTTT
TRBV7-9	TRBJ2-1	.	TRBD1	CASSLGPGGLYNEQFF	TGTGCCAGCAGCTTAGGGCCAGGGGGTTTGTACAATGAGCAGTTCTTC
TRBV6-2/TRBV6-3	TRBJ1-2	.	.	CASSYSGRPNYGYTF	TGTGCCAGCAGTTACTCGGGCAGGCCGAACTATGGCTACACCTTC
TRBV7-2	TRBJ2-7	.	TRBD2	CASRTSGSVNEQYF	TGTGCCAGCAGGACTAGCGGGAGTGTCAACGAGCAGTACTTC
TRBV11-3	TRBJ1-3	.	.	CASSFDSSGNTIYF	TGTGCCAGCAGCTTTGACAGCTCTGGAAACACCATATATTTT
TRBV3-1/TRBV3-2	TRBJ2-7	.	.	CASSRSPEGTYEQYF	TGTGCCAGCAGCCGAAGCCCGGAGGGAACCTACGAGCAGTACTTC
TRBV23-1	TRBJ1-1	.	.	CASTRSRVLNTEAFF	TGCGCCAGCACCCGCTCGAGGGTCTTGAACACTGAAGCTTTCTTT
TRBV7-9	TRBJ1-1	.	TRBD1	CASSFSGTGEDTEAFF	TGTGCCAGCAGCTTTAGTGGAACAGGGGAGGACACTGAAGCTTTCTTT
TRBV4-1	TRBJ2-7	.	.	CASGIQVPPYEQYF	TGCGCCAGCGGGATACAGGTTCCCCCCTACGAGCAGTACTTC
TRBV3-1/TRBV3-2	TRBJ2-1	.	.	CASSQAGSGYNEQFF	TGTGCCAGCAGCCAAGCGGGTAGCGGCTACAATGAGCAGTTCTTC
TRBV13	TRBJ2-3	.	.	CASSLTNRFSNGTDTQYF	TGTGCCAGCAGTTTAACTAACCGATTCTCAAACGGAACAGATACGCAGTATTTT
TRBV19	TRBJ1-5	few	.	CASSLPGSLTPNQPQHF	TGTGCCAGTAGCCTACCCGGCAGTCTGACACCCAATCAGCCCCAGCATTTT
TRBV6-2/TRBV6-3	TRBJ2-1	.	TRBD2	CASSKTLAFNMYNEQFF	TGTGCCAGCAGTAAAACACTAGCGTTCAATATGTACAATGAGCAGTTCTTC
TRBV29-1	TRBJ1-1	.	.	CSVESVGGDTEAFF	TGCAGCGTTGAATCCGTGGGGGGGGACACTGAAGCTTTCTTT
TRBV3-1/TRBV3-2	TRBJ2-1	.	.	CASSLTDGAYNEQFF	TGTGCCAGCAGCCTGACTGACGGGGCCTACAATGAGCAGTTCTTC
TRBV28	TRBJ2-5	.	.	CASSSEETQYF	TGTGCCAGCAGTAGCGAAGAGACCCAGTACTTC
TRBV18	TRBJ2-1	.	.	CASAYREQFF	TGTGCCAGCGCCTATCGAGAGCAGTTCTTC
TRBV24-1	TRBJ1-2	.	TRBD1	CATSDTTETGGYGYTF	TGTGCCACCAGTGACACCACCGAAACAGGGGGCTATGGCTACACCTTC
TRBV24-1	TRBJ1-1	.	TRBD1	CATSDETGDHTEAFF	TGTGCCACCAGTGATGAGACAGGGGACCACACTGAAGCTTTCTTT